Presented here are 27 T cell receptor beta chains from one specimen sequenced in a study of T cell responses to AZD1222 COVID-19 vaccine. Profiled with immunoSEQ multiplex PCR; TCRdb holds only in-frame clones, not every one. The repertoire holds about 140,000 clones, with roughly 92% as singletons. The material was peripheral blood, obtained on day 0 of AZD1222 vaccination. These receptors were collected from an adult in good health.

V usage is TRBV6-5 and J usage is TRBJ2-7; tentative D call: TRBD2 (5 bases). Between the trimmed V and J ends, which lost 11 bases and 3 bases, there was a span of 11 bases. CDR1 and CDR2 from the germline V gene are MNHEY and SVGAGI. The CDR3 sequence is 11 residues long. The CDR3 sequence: CALGSGYEQYF. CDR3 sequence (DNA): TGTGCCCTGGGCAGCGGCTACGAGCAGTACTTC.

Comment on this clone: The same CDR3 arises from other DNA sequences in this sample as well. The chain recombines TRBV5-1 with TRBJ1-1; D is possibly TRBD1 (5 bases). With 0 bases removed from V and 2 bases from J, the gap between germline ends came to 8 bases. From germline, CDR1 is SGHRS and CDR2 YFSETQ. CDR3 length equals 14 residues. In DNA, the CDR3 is TGCGCCAGCAGCTTGGGGACAAGCAACACTGAAGCTTTCTTT. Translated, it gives CASSLGTSNTEAFF.

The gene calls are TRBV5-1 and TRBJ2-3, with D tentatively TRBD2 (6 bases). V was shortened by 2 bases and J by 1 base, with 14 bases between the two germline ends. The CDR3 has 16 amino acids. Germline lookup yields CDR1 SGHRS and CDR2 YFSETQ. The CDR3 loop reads CASSLRDGGGTDTQYF. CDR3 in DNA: TGCGCCAGCAGCTTACGGGACGGAGGGGGCACAGATACGCAGTATTTT.

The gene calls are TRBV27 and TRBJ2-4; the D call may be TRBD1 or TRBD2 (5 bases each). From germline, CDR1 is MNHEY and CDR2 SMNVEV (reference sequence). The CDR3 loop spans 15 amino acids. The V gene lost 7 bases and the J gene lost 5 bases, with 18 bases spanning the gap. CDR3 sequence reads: CASKKESGTQNIQYF. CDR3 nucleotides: TGTGCCAGCAAGAAAGAGTCTGGGACCCAAAACATTCAGTACTTC.

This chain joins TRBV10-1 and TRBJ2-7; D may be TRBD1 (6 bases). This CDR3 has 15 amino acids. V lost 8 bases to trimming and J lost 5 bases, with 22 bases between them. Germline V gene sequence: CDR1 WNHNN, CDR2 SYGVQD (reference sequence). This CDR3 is CASAPQGQGLHEQYF. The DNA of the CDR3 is TGCGCCAGCGCGCCTCAGGGGCAAGGGCTTCACGAGCAGTACTTC.

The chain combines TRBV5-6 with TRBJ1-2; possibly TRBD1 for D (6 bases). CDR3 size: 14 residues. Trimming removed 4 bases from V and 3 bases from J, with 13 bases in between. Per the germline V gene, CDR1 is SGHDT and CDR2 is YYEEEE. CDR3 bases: TGTGCCAGCAGCGGGGGGCCGATTGACTATGGCTACACCTTC. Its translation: CASSGGPIDYGYTF.

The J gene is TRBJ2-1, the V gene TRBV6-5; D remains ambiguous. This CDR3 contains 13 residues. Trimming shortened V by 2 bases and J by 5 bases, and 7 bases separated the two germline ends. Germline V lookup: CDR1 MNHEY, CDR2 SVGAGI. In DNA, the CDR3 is TGTGCCAGCAGTTACGGGGTCAACAATGAGCAGTTCTTC. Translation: CASSYGVNNEQFF.

CDR3 sequence reads: CASSLGQADTDTQYF. The DNA of the CDR3 is TGTGCCAGCAGCTTAGGGCAGGCGGACACAGATACGCAGTATTTT. The rearrangement joins TRBV7-9 to TRBJ2-3; D gene unclear. This CDR3 region has 15 residues. V was cut by 1 base and J by 2 bases, with 10 bases left in between. Germline assignment: CDR1 SEHNR and CDR2 FQNEAQ (reference sequence).

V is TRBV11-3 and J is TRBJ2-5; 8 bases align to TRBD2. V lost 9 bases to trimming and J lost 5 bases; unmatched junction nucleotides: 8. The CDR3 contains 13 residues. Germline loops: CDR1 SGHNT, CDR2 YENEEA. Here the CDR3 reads CASAGTRGETQYF. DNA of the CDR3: TGTGCCAGTGCCGGGACTAGGGGGGAGACCCAGTACTTC.

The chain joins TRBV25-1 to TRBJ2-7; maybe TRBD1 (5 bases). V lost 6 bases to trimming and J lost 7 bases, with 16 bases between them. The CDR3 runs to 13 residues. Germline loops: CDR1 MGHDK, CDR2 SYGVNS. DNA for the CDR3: TGTGCCAGCAGCGCAGGGCCCTCCCGGGAGCAGTACTTC. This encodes CASSAGPSREQYF.

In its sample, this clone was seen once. The CDR3 sequence: CASSLSHSEYGYTF. In DNA form, the CDR3 reads TGTGCCAGCAGTTTAAGCCATTCAGAGTATGGCTACACCTTC. The chain uses TRBV28 and TRBJ1-2; D gene unclear. This CDR3 contains 14 residues. Germline assignment: CDR1 MDHEN and CDR2 SYDVKM. Between the trimmed V and J ends, which lost 2 bases and 5 bases, there was a span of 12 bases.

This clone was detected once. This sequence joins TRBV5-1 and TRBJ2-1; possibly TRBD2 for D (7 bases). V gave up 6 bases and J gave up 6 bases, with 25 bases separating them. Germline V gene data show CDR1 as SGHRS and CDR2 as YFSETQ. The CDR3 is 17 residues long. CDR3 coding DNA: TGCGCCAGCAACCGGGGGCTAGCGGTTTCACCGACCAATGAGCAGTTCTTC. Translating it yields CASNRGLAVSPTNEQFF. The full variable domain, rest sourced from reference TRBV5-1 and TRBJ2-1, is KAGVTQTPRYLIKTRGQQVTLSCSPISGHRSVSWYQQTPGQGLQFLFEYFSETQRNKGNFPGRFSGRQFSNSRSEMNVSTLELGDSALYLCASNRGLAVSPTNEQFFGPGTRLTVL.

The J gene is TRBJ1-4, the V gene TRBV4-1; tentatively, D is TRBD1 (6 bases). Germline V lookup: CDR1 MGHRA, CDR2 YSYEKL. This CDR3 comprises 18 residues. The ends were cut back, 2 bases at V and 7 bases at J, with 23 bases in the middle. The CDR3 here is CASSQRGPKGGRREKLFF. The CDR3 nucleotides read TGCGCCAGCAGCCAAAGGGGCCCTAAGGGGGGGCGCCGTGAAAAACTGTTTTTT.

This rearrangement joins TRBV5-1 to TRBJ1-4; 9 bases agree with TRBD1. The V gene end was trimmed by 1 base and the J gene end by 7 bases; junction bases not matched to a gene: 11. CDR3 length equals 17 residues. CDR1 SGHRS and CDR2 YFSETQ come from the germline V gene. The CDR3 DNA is TGCGCCAGCAGCTTGATGGGACAGGGTGTCGGGAGTGAAAAACTGTTTTTT. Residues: CASSLMGQGVGSEKLFF.

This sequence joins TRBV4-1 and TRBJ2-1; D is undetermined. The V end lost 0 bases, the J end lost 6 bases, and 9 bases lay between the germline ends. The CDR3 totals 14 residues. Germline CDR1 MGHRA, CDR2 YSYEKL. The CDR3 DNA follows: TGCGCCAGCAGCCAAGATCTGCGGTTCAATGAGCAGTTCTTC. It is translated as CASSQDLRFNEQFF.

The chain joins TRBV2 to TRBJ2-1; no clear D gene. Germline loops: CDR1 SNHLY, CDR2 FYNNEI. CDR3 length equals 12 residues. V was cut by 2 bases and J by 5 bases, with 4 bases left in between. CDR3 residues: CASSEQDNEQFF. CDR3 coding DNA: TGTGCCAGCAGTGAACAAGACAATGAGCAGTTCTTC.

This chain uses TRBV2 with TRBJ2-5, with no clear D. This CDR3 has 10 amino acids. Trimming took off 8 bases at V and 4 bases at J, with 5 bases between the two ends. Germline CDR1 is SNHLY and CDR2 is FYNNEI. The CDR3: CASGLETQYF. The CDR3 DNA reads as TGTGCCAGCGGCCTAGAGACCCAGTACTTC.

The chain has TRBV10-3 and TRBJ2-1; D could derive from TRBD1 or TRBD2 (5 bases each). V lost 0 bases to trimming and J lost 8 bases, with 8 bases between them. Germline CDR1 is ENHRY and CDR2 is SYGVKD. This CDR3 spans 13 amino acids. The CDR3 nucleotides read TGTGCCATCAGTGAGTCGAAGGGACATGAGCAGTTCTTC. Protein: CAISESKGHEQFF.

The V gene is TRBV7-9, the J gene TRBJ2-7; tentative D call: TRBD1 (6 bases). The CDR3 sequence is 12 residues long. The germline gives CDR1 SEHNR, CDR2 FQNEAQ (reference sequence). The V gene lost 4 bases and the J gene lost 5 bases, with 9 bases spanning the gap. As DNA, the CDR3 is TGTGCCAGCAGCTGGACAGTGGACGAGCAGTACTTC. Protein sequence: CASSWTVDEQYF.

In nucleotides, the CDR3 is TGCGCCAGCAGCAAAAGCGGGAGCCTCTCTGGGGCCAACGTCCTGACTTTC. Translation gives CASSKSGSLSGANVLTF. The J gene is TRBJ2-6, the V gene TRBV4-1; 8 positions match TRBD2. CDR3 size: 17 residues. Unmatched junction bases numbered 6, after V lost 5 bases and J lost 0 bases. The V gene's germline CDR1 is MGHRA and CDR2 YSYEKL.

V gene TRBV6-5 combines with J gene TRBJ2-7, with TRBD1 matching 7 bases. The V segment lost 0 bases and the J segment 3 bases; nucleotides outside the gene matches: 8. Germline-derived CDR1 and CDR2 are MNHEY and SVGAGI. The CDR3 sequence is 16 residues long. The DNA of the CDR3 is TGTGCCAGCAGTTACTCAACCGGGACAGTACTCTACGAGCAGTACTTC. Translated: CASSYSTGTVLYEQYF.

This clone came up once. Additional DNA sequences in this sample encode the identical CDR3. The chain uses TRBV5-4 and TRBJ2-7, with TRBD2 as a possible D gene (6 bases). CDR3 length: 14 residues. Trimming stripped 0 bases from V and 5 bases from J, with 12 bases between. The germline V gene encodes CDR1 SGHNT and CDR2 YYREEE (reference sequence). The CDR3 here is CASSLVGDSNEQYF. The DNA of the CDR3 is TGTGCCAGCAGCTTGGTGGGGGACTCAAACGAGCAGTACTTC.

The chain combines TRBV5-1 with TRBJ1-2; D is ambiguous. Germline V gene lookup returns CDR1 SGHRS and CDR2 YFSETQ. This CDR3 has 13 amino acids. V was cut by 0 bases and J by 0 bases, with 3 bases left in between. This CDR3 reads CASSLVANYGYTF. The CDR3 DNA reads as TGCGCCAGCAGCTTGGTAGCTAACTATGGCTACACCTTC.

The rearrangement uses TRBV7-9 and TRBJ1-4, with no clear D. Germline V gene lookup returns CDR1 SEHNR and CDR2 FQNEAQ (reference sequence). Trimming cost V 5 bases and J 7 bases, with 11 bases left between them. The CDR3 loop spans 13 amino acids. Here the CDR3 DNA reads TGTGCCAGCAGCGCCAGCAGACCTGAAAAACTGTTTTTT. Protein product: CASSASRPEKLFF.

The CDR3 nucleotides are TGCGCCAGCAGCCCTCAAACCGGGACAGGAATTTTTGGCTACACCTTC. This codes for CASSPQTGTGIFGYTF. The chain employs TRBV5-1 and TRBJ1-2; the match to TRBD1 covers 8 bases. This CDR3 contains 16 residues. Trimming at V came to 4 bases and at J to 7 bases, leaving 15 bases not matched to a gene. The V gene's germline CDR1 is SGHRS and CDR2 YFSETQ.

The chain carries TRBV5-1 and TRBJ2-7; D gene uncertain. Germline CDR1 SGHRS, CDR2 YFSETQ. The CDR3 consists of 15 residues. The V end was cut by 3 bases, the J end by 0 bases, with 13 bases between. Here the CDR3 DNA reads TGCGCCAGCAGCTCCACAAGCAGGAGCTCCTACGAGCAGTACTTC. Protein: CASSSTSRSSYEQYF.

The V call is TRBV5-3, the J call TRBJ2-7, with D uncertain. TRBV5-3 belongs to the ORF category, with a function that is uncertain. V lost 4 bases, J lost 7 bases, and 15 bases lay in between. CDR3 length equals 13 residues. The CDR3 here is CARSPKLVWEQYF. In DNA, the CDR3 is TGTGCCAGAAGCCCGAAGTTGGTTTGGGAGCAGTACTTC.